These T cell receptor beta chains were read from a single sample in a study of technical replicates of blood from a handful of donors. Libraries were prepared by immunoSEQ multiplex PCR; TCRdb keeps only in-frame clonotypes and omits some of them. The data contain some 15,000 clones, 82% of them singletons. Specimen: PBMCs. Receptors originate from a human donor in good health. Some clones in this sample may be carry-over from other donors' samples. Each CDR3 is given with its conserved first and last residue.

length	V	J	CDR3
12	TRBV21-1	TRBJ1-1	CASKGGASEAFF
13	TRBV6-1	TRBJ2-3	CASSVSGTDTQYF
16	TRBV5-1	TRBJ2-1	CASSPLGAGGFDEQFF
14	TRBV5-1	TRBJ2-7	CASSDRTGDGEQYF
14	TRBV5-4	TRBJ2-5	CASSPGLAGETQYF
19	TRBV9	TRBJ1-3	CASSPPVGRGGAGGNTIYF
16	TRBV2	TRBJ1-4	CASTGWDRGDREKLFF
16	TRBV5-8	TRBJ2-3	CASSPLSGIGTDTQYF
13	TRBV19	TRBJ2-7	CASSIGALDRLYF
12	TRBV9	TRBJ2-7	CASSVLGGEQYF
14	TRBV9	TRBJ2-7	CASSIQADSYEQYF
19	TRBV7-9	TRBJ2-3	CASSPGTSGRRASTDTQYF
13	TRBV2	TRBJ2-1	CASSRDYHNEQFF
18	TRBV15	TRBJ2-6	CATSQGGLAGSGANVLTF
15	TRBV2	TRBJ2-7	CASSERFSGRYEQYF
13	TRBV7-9	TRBJ1-1	CASSLQGNTEAFF
15	TRBV28	TRBJ2-1	CASSSTSGSKGEQFF
14	TRBV5-8	TRBJ2-1	CASSPGFAYNEQFF
14	TRBV4-1	TRBJ1-2	CASSTQGSVLDYTF
15	TRBV18	TRBJ1-5	CASSRETGVVQPQHF